This T cell receptor beta chain comes out of a study of T cell responses to AZD1222 COVID-19 vaccine. Study-level findings and limits: Spike-specific TCR depth and breadth grew after two AZD1222 doses. Reportedly, close to half of spike-specific TCRs are directed against unmutated variant regions.

Generated by immunoSEQ multiplex PCR, the TCRdb table keeps only in-frame clones and is missing some. The sample has under 150,000 clones, roughly 92% seen once; the top ten hold about a tenth. In its sample, this clone was seen a few times. No antigen is known for it. V lost 2 bases to trimming and J lost 10 bases, with 23 bases between them. The CDR3 runs to 16 residues. Germline CDR1 reads MDHEN; CDR2 reads SYDVKM. Analyses pooled second doses at about 4 or about 12 weeks. Source: peripheral blood, taken 28 days after the second AZD1222 dose. This chain uses TRBV28 with TRBJ1-1; D is unclear. The origin of this receptor is an adult who received the AZD1222 COVID-19 vaccine. CDR3 sequence: CASSLPSRDLKKGAFF. The CDR3, as DNA: TGTGCCAGCAGTTTACCCTCCAGAGATCTAAAAAAGGGAGCTTTCTTT.